The present entry profiles one TCR beta chain with its context. The antigen is not known. These data belong to a study of shared clonotypes between healthy human individuals. Trimming stripped 10 bases from V and 2 bases from J, with 18 bases between. Germline CDR1 MNHNS, CDR2 SASEGT. The CDR3 has 14 amino acids. Original handling: Quality scores were absent from the junction-only immunoSEQ sequences, so filtering differed. TCRdb keeps only in-frame clones here, not all; method: immunoSEQ multiplex PCR. Clone size and V and J calls were adopted from that table, with D and trimming inferred from the DNA. Seen here are more than 900,000 clones, around 78% observed once, and the top ten hold 0.55% to 0.7%. Splitting of CD4+ cells produced CD45RA+ naive and CD45RA-negative memory subsets. Study results and caveats: Measured sharing among donors was expected to vary with sequencing depth. For sorted subsets, rarefaction showed incomplete sequencing despite large depth.

Sequencing was done on a sample of memory CD4+ T cells from PBMCs. Subset indicated: CD45RA-negative fraction. This TCR was recovered from a man between 18 and 35 years old in good health. Some clones in this sample may be carry-over from other donors' samples. The rearrangement joins TRBV6-1 to TRBJ2-7; tentatively, D is TRBD1 (5 bases). In DNA form, the CDR3 reads TGTGCCACTTCCAGGGAACCTGGGACCTACGAGCAGTACTTC. It codes for CATSREPGTYEQYF.